The sequence of this T cell receptor beta chain was determined in a study of memory CD4+ T cells and cytomegalovirus serostatus. Single viable CD3+CD4+CD8-CD45RO+ cells were sorted as the memory CD4+ T cells. Serostatus was set by detecting CMV pp150, pp28, p38, p52 IgG. Sequencing used immunoSEQ multiplex PCR; TCRdb keeps in-frame clones, though not all of them. The table includes just over 40,000 clones, about 76% detected once. Whole-study findings and limits: Of under 200 reported CMV TCRbeta sequences, 55 to 80 were found in memory CD4+ repertoires.

This clone has more than one count but fewer than ten. The target antigen is unknown. V lost 3 bases and J lost 5, with 8 bases in between. CDR1 and CDR2 (germline): MNHEY, SMNVEV (reference sequence). CDR3 size: 13 residues. The chain links TRBV27 to TRBJ1-5; D remains ambiguous. Sequenced: memory CD4+ T cells from blood. This TCR was sampled from an adult in good health and CMV-seronegative. The CDR3 reads CASSFARDQPQHF. The CDR3 DNA follows: TGTGCCAGCAGTTTTGCGCGGGATCAGCCCCAGCATTTT.